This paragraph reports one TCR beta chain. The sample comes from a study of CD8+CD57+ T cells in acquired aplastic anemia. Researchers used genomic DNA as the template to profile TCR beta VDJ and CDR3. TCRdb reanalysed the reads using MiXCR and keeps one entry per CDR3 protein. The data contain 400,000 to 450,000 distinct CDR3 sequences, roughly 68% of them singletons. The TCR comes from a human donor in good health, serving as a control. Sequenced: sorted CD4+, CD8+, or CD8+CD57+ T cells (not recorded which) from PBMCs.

The CDR3 spells CASSQGGTGGENIQYF. In DNA, the CDR3 is TGCGCCAGCAGCCAAGGGGGGACAGGGGGCGAGAACATTCAGTACTTC. The V call is TRBV4-3, the J call TRBJ2-4, with 12 bases aligning to TRBD1. The CDR3 is 16 residues long. With V trimmed by 1 base and J by 7 bases, 5 bases remained unmatched. Looked up from germline, CDR1 is LGHNA and CDR2 is YSLEER.